A selection of T cell receptor beta chains follows, all from one sample in a study of radiotherapy plus CTLA-4 blockade in lung cancer. Data came from immunoSEQ multiplex PCR; TCRdb stores just in-frame clones and leaves some out. In the table there are approximately 78,000 clones, around 80% of which are singletons. The sequenced sample was peripheral blood, obtained from a patient treated with radiotherapy plus ipilimumab. The receptor source for this set is a human donor with non-small cell lung cancer who had a complete response to radiotherapy plus ipilimumab. Each CDR3 is given with its conserved first and last residue. The D gene is left open where the match is weak. Clone size is not always given. Where it is, it says once, few, many or a class for expanded clones.

j_gene: TRBJ2-2
d_gene: TRBD1
v_gene: TRBV19
abundance: once
CDR3aa: CASRDRANTGELFF
CDR3nt: TGTGCCAGTAGGGACAGGGCGAACACCGGGGAGCTGTTTTTT

j_gene: TRBJ1-5
d_gene: -
v_gene: TRBV4-1
abundance: few
CDR3aa: CASSQGPRQPQHF
CDR3nt: TGCGCCAGCAGCCAAGGTCCCCGACAGCCCCAGCATTTT

j_gene: TRBJ1-3
d_gene: -
v_gene: TRBV21-1
abundance: few
CDR3aa: CASSKKRDREGNTIYF
CDR3nt: TGTGCCAGCAGCAAAAAGAGGGACAGGGAAGGAAACACCATATATTTT

j_gene: TRBJ2-1
d_gene: -
v_gene: TRBV7-9
abundance: -
CDR3aa: CASSLIRGPYNEQFF
CDR3nt: TGTGCCAGCAGCTTAATCAGGGGCCCCTACAATGAGCAGTTCTTC

j_gene: TRBJ2-3
d_gene: -
v_gene: TRBV7-2
abundance: few
CDR3aa: CASSLQGTDTQYF
CDR3nt: TGTGCCAGCAGCCTACAGGGTACAGATACGCAGTATTTT

j_gene: TRBJ1-1
d_gene: -
v_gene: TRBV4-3
abundance: -
CDR3aa: CASSQNQGREAFF
CDR3nt: TGCGCCAGCAGCCAGAACCAGGGGAGGGAGGCTTTCTTT

j_gene: TRBJ2-5
d_gene: TRBD2
v_gene: TRBV5-7
abundance: -
CDR3aa: CASSLPAGHQETQYF
CDR3nt: TGTGCCAGCAGCCTACCAGCGGGGCATCAAGAGACCCAGTACTTC

j_gene: TRBJ1-4
d_gene: -
v_gene: TRBV11-3
abundance: few
CDR3aa: CASSLEWGSEKLFF
CDR3nt: TGTGCCAGCAGCTTAGAGTGGGGGAGTGAAAAACTGTTTTTT

j_gene: TRBJ1-2
d_gene: TRBD1
v_gene: TRBV7-9
abundance: -
CDR3aa: CASSLAGGQEGHGYTF
CDR3nt: TGTGCCAGCAGCTTAGCCGGAGGACAGGAGGGGCATGGCTACACCTTC

j_gene: TRBJ1-5
d_gene: -
v_gene: TRBV29-1
abundance: -
CDR3aa: CSVAVAGRDQPQHF
CDR3nt: TGCAGCGTTGCCGTCGCAGGGCGTGATCAGCCCCAGCATTTT

j_gene: TRBJ2-5
d_gene: -
v_gene: TRBV7-2
abundance: -
CDR3aa: CASSLGVDEETQYF
CDR3nt: TGTGCCAGCAGCTTAGGTGTAGACGAAGAGACCCAGTACTTC

j_gene: TRBJ1-2
d_gene: -
v_gene: TRBV11-3
abundance: once
CDR3aa: CASSLGGTSYGYTF
CDR3nt: TGTGCCAGCAGCTTAGGGGGGACGAGCTATGGCTACACCTTC

j_gene: TRBJ2-3
d_gene: TRBD1
v_gene: TRBV10-1
abundance: medium-sized
CDR3aa: CASSPRTGGTDTQYF
CDR3nt: TGCGCCAGCAGCCCACGGACAGGGGGCACAGATACGCAGTATTTT

j_gene: TRBJ2-3
d_gene: TRBD2
v_gene: TRBV7-9
abundance: -
CDR3aa: CASTGLAGFTDTQYF
CDR3nt: TGTGCCAGCACTGGTCTAGCGGGGTTCACAGATACGCAGTATTTT

j_gene: TRBJ2-6
d_gene: TRBD1
v_gene: TRBV7-6
abundance: once
CDR3aa: CASSLRGTGDAGANVLTF
CDR3nt: TGTGCCAGCAGCTTAAGGGGGACAGGGGACGCTGGGGCCAACGTCCTGACTTTC

j_gene: TRBJ2-3
d_gene: -
v_gene: TRBV28
abundance: -
CDR3aa: CASIMTDTQYF
CDR3nt: TGTGCCAGCATCATGACAGATACGCAGTATTTT

j_gene: TRBJ1-3
d_gene: TRBD1
v_gene: TRBV10-2
abundance: few
CDR3aa: CASSYSPTGSGNTIYF
CDR3nt: TGCGCCAGCAGTTATTCACCGACAGGGTCCGGAAACACCATATATTTT

j_gene: TRBJ1-1
d_gene: -
v_gene: TRBV27
abundance: -
CDR3aa: CASSLQGMNTEAFF
CDR3nt: TGTGCCAGCAGCCTTCAGGGCATGAACACTGAAGCTTTCTTT

j_gene: TRBJ2-3
d_gene: TRBD2
v_gene: TRBV18
abundance: -
CDR3aa: CASSPKSPSGGAYTQYF
CDR3nt: TGTGCCAGCTCACCAAAAAGCCCTAGCGGGGGGGCATATACGCAGTATTTT

j_gene: TRBJ2-3
d_gene: -
v_gene: TRBV19
abundance: -
CDR3aa: CASSGEAHPQIDTQYF
CDR3nt: TGTGCCAGTAGTGGTGAGGCTCATCCGCAGATCGATACGCAGTATTTT

j_gene: TRBJ1-2
d_gene: -
v_gene: TRBV11-3
abundance: -
CDR3aa: CASSLYGRGELGYTF
CDR3nt: TGTGCCAGCAGCTTATATGGCAGGGGAGAGTTAGGCTACACCTTC

j_gene: TRBJ1-2
d_gene: -
v_gene: TRBV6-5
abundance: few
CDR3aa: CASSYSTGQSNYGYTF
CDR3nt: TGTGCCAGCAGTTACTCGACTGGACAGTCCAACTATGGCTACACCTTC

j_gene: TRBJ2-1
d_gene: -
v_gene: TRBV30
abundance: -
CDR3aa: CAWIGYYNEQFF
CDR3nt: TGTGCCTGGATCGGCTACTACAATGAGCAGTTCTTC

j_gene: TRBJ1-2
d_gene: -
v_gene: TRBV7-2
abundance: -
CDR3aa: CASSPGSVPYGYTF
CDR3nt: TGTGCCAGCAGCCCGGGATCCGTACCCTATGGCTACACCTTC

j_gene: TRBJ1-5
d_gene: -
v_gene: TRBV4-1
abundance: few
CDR3aa: CASSQDRGAIIGNQPQHF
CDR3nt: TGCGCCAGCAGCCAAGATCGGGGGGCGATTATAGGCAATCAGCCCCAGCATTTT

j_gene: TRBJ2-2
d_gene: -
v_gene: TRBV5-3
abundance: -
CDR3aa: CARSLVNTYTGELFF
CDR3nt: TGTGCCAGAAGCTTGGTGAACACGTACACCGGGGAGCTGTTTTTT

j_gene: TRBJ1-3
d_gene: -
v_gene: TRBV7-9
abundance: -
CDR3aa: CASPINRSGNTIYF
CDR3nt: TGTGCCAGCCCGATTAATCGCTCTGGAAACACCATATATTTT

j_gene: TRBJ1-4
d_gene: -
v_gene: TRBV7-9
abundance: few
CDR3aa: CASRPTGGEYEKLFF
CDR3nt: TGTGCCAGCAGGCCTACCGGAGGGGAATATGAAAAACTGTTTTTT

j_gene: TRBJ2-5
d_gene: TRBD1
v_gene: TRBV30
abundance: -
CDR3aa: CAWSTGQGYQETQYF
CDR3nt: TGTGCCTGGAGTACAGGACAGGGCTACCAAGAGACCCAGTACTTC

j_gene: TRBJ2-3
d_gene: TRBD2
v_gene: TRBV19
abundance: -
CDR3aa: CASSSTSGTDTQYF
CDR3nt: TGTGCCAGTAGTTCCACTAGCGGGACTGATACGCAGTATTTT

j_gene: TRBJ2-7
d_gene: -
v_gene: TRBV9
abundance: once
CDR3aa: CASSVDGASYEQYF
CDR3nt: TGTGCCAGCAGCGTAGACGGCGCCTCCTACGAGCAGTACTTC

j_gene: TRBJ1-2
d_gene: -
v_gene: TRBV7-9
abundance: -
CDR3aa: CASSLRGGQMGYGYTF
CDR3nt: TGTGCCAGCAGCTTACGCGGGGGGCAAATGGGCTATGGCTACACCTTC

j_gene: TRBJ1-1
d_gene: -
v_gene: TRBV11-2
abundance: -
CDR3aa: CASTPSPRGRSPEAFF
CDR3nt: TGTGCCAGCACCCCCAGCCCTCGCGGGAGGTCTCCTGAAGCTTTCTTT

j_gene: TRBJ2-5
d_gene: -
v_gene: TRBV5-8
abundance: -
CDR3aa: CASSAMPGVQETQYF
CDR3nt: TGTGCCAGCAGCGCAATGCCTGGGGTCCAAGAGACCCAGTACTTC